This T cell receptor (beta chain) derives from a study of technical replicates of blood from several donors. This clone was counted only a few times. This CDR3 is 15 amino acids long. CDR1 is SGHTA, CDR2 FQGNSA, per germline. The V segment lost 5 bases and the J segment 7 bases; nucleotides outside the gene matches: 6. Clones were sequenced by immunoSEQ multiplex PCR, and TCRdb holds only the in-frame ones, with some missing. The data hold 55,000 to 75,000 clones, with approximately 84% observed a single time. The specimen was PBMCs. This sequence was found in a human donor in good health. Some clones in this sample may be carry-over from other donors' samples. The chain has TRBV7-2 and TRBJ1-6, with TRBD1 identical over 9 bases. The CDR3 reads CASSPGQGFNSPLHF. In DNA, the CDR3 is TGTGCCAGCAGCCCGGGACAGGGATTCAATTCACCCCTCCACTTT.